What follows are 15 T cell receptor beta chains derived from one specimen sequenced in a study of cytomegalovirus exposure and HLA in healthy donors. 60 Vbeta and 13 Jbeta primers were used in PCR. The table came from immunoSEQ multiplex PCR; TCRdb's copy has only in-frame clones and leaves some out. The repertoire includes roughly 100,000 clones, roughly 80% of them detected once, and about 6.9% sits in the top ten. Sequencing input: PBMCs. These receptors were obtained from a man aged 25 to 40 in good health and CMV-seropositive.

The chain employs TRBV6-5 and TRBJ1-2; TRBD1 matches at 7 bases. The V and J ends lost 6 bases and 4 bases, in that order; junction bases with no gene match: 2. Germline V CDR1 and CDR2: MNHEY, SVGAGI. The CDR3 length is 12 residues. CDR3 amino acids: CASRDRIYGYTF. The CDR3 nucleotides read TGTGCCAGCAGGGACAGGATCTATGGCTACACCTTC.

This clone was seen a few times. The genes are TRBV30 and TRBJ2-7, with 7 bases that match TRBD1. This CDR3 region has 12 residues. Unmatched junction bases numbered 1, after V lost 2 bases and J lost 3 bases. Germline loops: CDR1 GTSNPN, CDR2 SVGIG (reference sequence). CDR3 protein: CAWSQGVYEQYF. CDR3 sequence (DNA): TGTGCCTGGAGTCAGGGGGTCTACGAGCAGTACTTC.

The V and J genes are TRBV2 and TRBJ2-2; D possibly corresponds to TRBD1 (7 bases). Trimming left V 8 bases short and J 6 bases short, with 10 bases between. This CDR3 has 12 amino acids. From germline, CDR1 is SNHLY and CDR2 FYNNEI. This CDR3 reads CASGRGAGELFF. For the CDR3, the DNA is TGTGCCAGCGGCAGGGGGGCCGGGGAGCTGTTTTTT. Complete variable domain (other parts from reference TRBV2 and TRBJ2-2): EPEVTQTPSHQVTQMGQEVILRCVPISNHLYFYWYRQILGQKVEFLVSFYNNEISEKSEIFDDQFSVERPDGSNFTLKIRSTKLEDSAMYFCASGRGAGELFFGEGSRLTVL.

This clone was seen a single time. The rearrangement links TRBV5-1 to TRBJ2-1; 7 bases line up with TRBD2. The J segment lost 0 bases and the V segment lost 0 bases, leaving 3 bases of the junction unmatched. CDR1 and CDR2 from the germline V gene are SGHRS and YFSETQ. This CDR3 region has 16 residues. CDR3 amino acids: CASSLGGDYSYNEQFF. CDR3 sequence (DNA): TGCGCCAGCAGCTTGGGGGGGGACTACTCCTACAATGAGCAGTTCTTC.

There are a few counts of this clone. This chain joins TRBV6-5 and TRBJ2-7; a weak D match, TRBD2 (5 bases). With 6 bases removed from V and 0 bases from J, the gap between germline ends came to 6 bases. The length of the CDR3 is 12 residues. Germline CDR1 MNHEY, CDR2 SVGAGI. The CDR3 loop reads CASSDYSYEQYF. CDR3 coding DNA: TGTGCCAGCAGCGACTACTCCTACGAGCAGTACTTC.

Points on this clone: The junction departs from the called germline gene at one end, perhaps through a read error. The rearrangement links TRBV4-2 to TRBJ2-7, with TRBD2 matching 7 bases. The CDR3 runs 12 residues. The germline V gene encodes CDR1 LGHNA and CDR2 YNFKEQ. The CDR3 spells CASSQAGFEQYF. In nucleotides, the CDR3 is TGTGCCAGCAGTCAAGCGGGGTTCGAGCAGTACTTC.

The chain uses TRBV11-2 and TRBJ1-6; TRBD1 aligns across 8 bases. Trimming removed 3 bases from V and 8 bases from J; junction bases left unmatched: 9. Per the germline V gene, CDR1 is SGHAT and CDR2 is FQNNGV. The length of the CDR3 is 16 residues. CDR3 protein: CASSFQAGQGYSPLHF. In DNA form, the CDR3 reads TGTGCCAGCAGCTTTCAGGCAGGACAGGGATATTCACCCCTCCACTTT.

In DNA form, the CDR3 reads TGTGCCAGCAGCTCGACAGGGGGCGGTGAAAAACTGTTTTTT. It yields the protein CASSSTGGGEKLFF. This sequence joins TRBV7-8 and TRBJ1-4; TRBD1 matches 10 bases. J gave up 7 bases and V 4 bases, and 3 bases lay outside the gene matches. Germline assignment: CDR1 SGHVS and CDR2 FQNEAQ. The CDR3 spans 14 residues.

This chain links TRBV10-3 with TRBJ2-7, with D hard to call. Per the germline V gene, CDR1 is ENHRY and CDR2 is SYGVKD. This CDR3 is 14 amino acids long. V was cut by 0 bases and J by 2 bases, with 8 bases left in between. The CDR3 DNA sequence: TGTGCCATCAGTGAGTCTACGGGTGCCTACGAGCAGTACTTC. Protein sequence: CAISESTGAYEQYF.

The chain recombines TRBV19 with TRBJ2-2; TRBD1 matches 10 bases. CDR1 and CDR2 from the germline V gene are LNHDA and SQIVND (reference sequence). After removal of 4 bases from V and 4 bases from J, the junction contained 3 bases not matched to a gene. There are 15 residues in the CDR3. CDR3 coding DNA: TGTGCCAGTAGTAAGACAGGGGGCCGCACCGGGGAGCTGTTTTTT. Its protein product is CASSKTGGRTGELFF.

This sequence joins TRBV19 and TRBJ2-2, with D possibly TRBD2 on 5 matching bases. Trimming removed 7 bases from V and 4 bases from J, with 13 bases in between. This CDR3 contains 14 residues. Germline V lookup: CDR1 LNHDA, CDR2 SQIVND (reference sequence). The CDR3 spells CASKSGVGTGELFF. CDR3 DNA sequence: TGTGCCAGTAAATCCGGGGTAGGCACCGGGGAGCTGTTTTTT.

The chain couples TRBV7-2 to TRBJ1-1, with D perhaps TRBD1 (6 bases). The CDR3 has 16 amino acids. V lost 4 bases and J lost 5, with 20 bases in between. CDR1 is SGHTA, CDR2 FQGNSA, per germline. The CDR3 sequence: CASSSGIGGRGTEAFF. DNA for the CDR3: TGTGCCAGCAGCTCAGGGATCGGGGGGCGAGGTACTGAAGCTTTCTTT.

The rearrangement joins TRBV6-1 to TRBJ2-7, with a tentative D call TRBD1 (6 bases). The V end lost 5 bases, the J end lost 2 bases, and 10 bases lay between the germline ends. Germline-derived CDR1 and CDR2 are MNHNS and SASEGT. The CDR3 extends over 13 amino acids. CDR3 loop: CASSPQGTYEQYF. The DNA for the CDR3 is TGTGCCAGCAGTCCGCAGGGGACCTACGAGCAGTACTTC.

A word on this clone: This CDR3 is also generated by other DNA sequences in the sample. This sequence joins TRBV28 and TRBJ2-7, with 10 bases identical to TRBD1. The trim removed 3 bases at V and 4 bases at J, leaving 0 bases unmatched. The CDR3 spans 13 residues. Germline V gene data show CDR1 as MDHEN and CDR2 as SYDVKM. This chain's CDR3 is CASSLGQGYEQYF. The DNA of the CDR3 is TGTGCCAGCAGTTTGGGACAGGGGTACGAGCAGTACTTC.

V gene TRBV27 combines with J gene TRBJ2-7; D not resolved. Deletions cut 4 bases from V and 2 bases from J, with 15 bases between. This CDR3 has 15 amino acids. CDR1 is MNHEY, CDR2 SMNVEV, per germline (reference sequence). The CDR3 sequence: CASSSRRWNTYEQYF. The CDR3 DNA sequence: TGTGCCAGCAGTTCGCGGCGGTGGAATACCTACGAGCAGTACTTC.